These T cell receptor beta chains were read from a single sample in a study of shared clonotypes between healthy human individuals. Clones were sequenced by immunoSEQ multiplex PCR, and TCRdb holds only the in-frame ones, with some missing. The sample consists of about 380,000 clones, about 96% of them appearing once. The sample taken for sequencing was memory CD8+ T cells sorted from blood. Receptor source: a man aged 25 to 45 in good health. CDR3s include the opening cysteine and the closing phenylalanine or tryptophan. A D gene is named only where the DNA matches it firmly. Not every row has a clone size; where given, it reads once, few, many or a size class.

clone_size j_call d_call v_call cdr3_nt cdr3_aa
once TRBJ2-7 TRBD1 TRBV28 TGTGCCAGCAGTCCGACAGGGAGCTCCTACGAGCAGTACTTC CASSPTGSSYEQYF
NA TRBJ2-3 NA TRBV5-1 TGCGCCAGCAGCCCCGGGACTAGCACAGATACGCAGTATTTT CASSPGTSTDTQYF
NA TRBJ2-3 NA TRBV7-2 TGTGCCAGCAGCTCCTCTAACACAGATACGCAGTATTTT CASSSSNTDTQYF
few TRBJ2-1 TRBD2 TRBV4-1 TGCGCCAGCAGCCAAGAGTTGGGCGGGAGCAGTTGGGGAGAGCAGTTCTTC CASSQELGGSSWGEQFF
NA TRBJ2-7 TRBD2 TRBV29-1 TGCAGCGTTGAAACTAGCGGGAGAAACGAGCAGTACTTC CSVETSGRNEQYF
NA TRBJ2-7 TRBD2 TRBV4-2 TGTGCCAGCAGCCAAGATCTGCGGACTAGCGGACGCGAGCAGTACTTC CASSQDLRTSGREQYF
NA TRBJ1-2 NA TRBV5-5 TGTGCCAGCAGCTTGGCTACAGACAGGCTCTATGGCTACACCTTC CASSLATDRLYGYTF
NA TRBJ2-2 TRBD2 TRBV29-1 TGCAGCGCACAGCGGGATATCACCGGGGAGCTGTTTTTT CSAQRDITGELFF
few TRBJ1-1 NA TRBV29-1 TGCAGCGTTGAAGGGAGCTGGAACACTGAAGCTTTCTTT CSVEGSWNTEAFF
NA TRBJ2-3 TRBD2 TRBV7-9 TGTGCCAGCAGCTTAGGGGCTAGCGGGAGCACAGATACGCAGTATTTT CASSLGASGSTDTQYF
NA TRBJ1-2 TRBD1 TRBV6-5 TGTGCCAGCATGATACCGAGGGACAGCTATGGCTACACCTTC CASMIPRDSYGYTF
NA TRBJ1-5 TRBD1 TRBV6-1 TGTGCCAGCAGTACGGGGACAGTTAGCAATCAGCCCCAGCATTTT CASSTGTVSNQPQHF
NA TRBJ2-2 TRBD2 TRBV4-1 TGCGCCAGCAGCCAAGCTAGCGGGAGCACCGGGGAGCTGTTTTTT CASSQASGSTGELFF
NA TRBJ2-3 NA TRBV30 TGTGCCTGGAGTGGGCTAGTCACCCCTCAGTATTTT CAWSGLVTPQYF
NA TRBJ1-4 TRBD1 TRBV5-1 TGCGCCAGCAGCTCTCTCGGGACAGGGGGGGTGGTAGGAGAAAAACTGTTTTTT CASSSLGTGGVVGEKLFF
NA TRBJ2-7 NA TRBV6-5 TGTGCCAGCAGCAGGGCTTTTTACTACGAGCAGTACTTC CASSRAFYYEQYF
NA TRBJ2-7 NA TRBV5-4 TGTGCCAGCAGCTTTCGAGCGGAGCAGTACTTC CASSFRAEQYF
NA TRBJ2-1 NA TRBV19 TGTGCCAGTAGTGACTGGGAGTACAATGAGCAGTTCTTC CASSDWEYNEQFF
NA TRBJ2-2 NA TRBV7-2 TGTGCCAGCAGCTTAGAAACCTACACCGGGGAGCTGTTTTTT CASSLETYTGELFF
NA TRBJ2-7 TRBD1 TRBV7-9 TGTGCCAGCAGCTCGACAGGGTACGAGCAGTACTTC CASSSTGYEQYF
NA TRBJ2-7 NA TRBV9 TGTGCCAGCAGCCTCCGGAGTAGCGCGAATTTCTACGAGCAGTACTTC CASSLRSSANFYEQYF
NA TRBJ2-1 NA TRBV30 TGTGCCTGGAGTGTAGTACGGCTCACAGCCTACAATGAGCAGTTCTTC CAWSVVRLTAYNEQFF